These 29 T cell receptor beta chains were all obtained from the same sample, sequenced in a study of OX40 agonist ivuxolimab in advanced cancers. Data came from immunoSEQ multiplex PCR; TCRdb stores just in-frame clones and leaves some out. The sample has more than 75,000 clones, under 90% seen once; the top ten hold about 6%. Material: CD4+ or CD8+ T cells sorted from blood, obtained in a trial of the OX40 agonist ivuxolimab. The receptors were gathered from an adult with an advanced solid tumor such as melanoma, head and neck, liver or kidney cancer.

The V call is TRBV9, the J call TRBJ1-2, with D unresolved. This CDR3 has 15 residues. Germline-derived CDR1 and CDR2 are SGDLS and YYNGEE. The ends were cut back, 4 bases at V and 7 bases at J, with 20 bases in the middle. CDR3 residues: CASSPWYLHPTGYTF. The CDR3 DNA sequence: TGTGCCAGCAGCCCCTGGTATCTCCACCCGACTGGCTACACCTTC. Drawing the rest from reference TRBV9 and TRBJ1-2, the complete variable domain is DSGVTQTPKHLITATGQRVTLRCSPRSGDLSVYWYQQSLDQGLQFLIQYYNGEERAKGNILERFSAQQFPDLHSELNLSSLELGDSALYFCASSPWYLHPTGYTFGSGTRLTVV.

In DNA, the CDR3 is TGTGCCAGCACCCCGACTAGCGGGGGAACCTACGAGCAGTACTTC. It translates to CASTPTSGGTYEQYF. This chain links TRBV7-6 with TRBJ2-7, with 12 bases that match TRBD2. J gave up 2 bases and V 7 bases, and 6 bases lay outside the gene matches. Germline CDR1 and CDR2: SGHVS and FNYEAQ. The length of the CDR3 is 15 residues.

The rearrangement uses TRBV2 and TRBJ1-2; a weak D match, TRBD1 (5 bases). The CDR3 has 14 amino acids. Germline CDR1 SNHLY, CDR2 FYNNEI. The germline V and J ends were trimmed by 7 bases and 7 bases, with 19 bases remaining between them. The CDR3 sequence is CASTPVSGGGGYTF. CDR3 DNA: TGTGCCAGCACCCCGGTCTCGGGGGGAGGTGGCTACACCTTC.

The chain joins TRBV10-3 to TRBJ2-7; 9 bases align to TRBD1. The CDR3 sequence is 14 residues long. Trimming took 6 bases from V and 3 from J; bases not matched to a gene: 6. The germline V gene encodes CDR1 ENHRY and CDR2 SYGVKD. This CDR3 reads CAIRTGGRIYEQYF. CDR3 nucleotide sequence: TGTGCCATCAGGACAGGGGGTCGGATCTACGAGCAGTACTTC.

CDR3 bases: TGCGCCAGCAGTGAGTACTTGGTGGACCGGGGTACGCAGTATTTT. Protein sequence: CASSEYLVDRGTQYF. The V and J genes are TRBV10-1 and TRBJ2-3; the D gene is possibly TRBD2 (5 bases). From germline, CDR1 is WNHNN and CDR2 SYGVQD (reference sequence). The V end was cut by 1 base, the J end by 8 bases, with 16 bases between. This CDR3 spans 15 amino acids.

To note about this clone: A read error may produce the germline difference seen at one junction end. V usage is TRBV7-8 and J usage is TRBJ1-2; no clear D gene. The germline V gene encodes CDR1 SGHVS and CDR2 FQNEAQ. The CDR3 loop spans 12 amino acids. The CDR3 region is CASSLKAGGYAF. DNA for the CDR3: TGTGCCAGCAGCTTAAAGGCGGGAGGCTACGCCTTC.

The chain is built from TRBV9 and TRBJ2-3; the match to TRBD2 covers 10 bases. Germline V gene data show CDR1 as SGDLS and CDR2 as YYNGEE. After removal of 3 bases from V and 2 bases from J, the junction contained 6 bases not matched to a gene. The CDR3 extends over 16 amino acids. CDR3 amino acids: CASSARTSGFTDTQYF. CDR3 sequence (DNA): TGTGCCAGCAGCGCCCGGACTAGCGGATTCACAGATACGCAGTATTTT.

This chain connects TRBV9 to TRBJ2-3, with a weak D call TRBD2 (6 bases). Germline V gene data show CDR1 as SGDLS and CDR2 as YYNGEE. V lost 2 bases to trimming and J lost 6 bases, with 22 bases between them. The CDR3 spans 17 residues. The CDR3 reads CASSVATRLERRDTQYF. The CDR3 DNA reads as TGTGCCAGCAGCGTCGCAACCCGACTAGAGAGAAGGGATACGCAGTATTTT.

With regard to this clone: Additional DNA sequences in this sample encode the identical CDR3. The rearrangement links TRBV9 to TRBJ1-4, with D uncertain. V was pared by 0 bases and J by 2 bases, with 5 bases between. The CDR3 has 14 amino acids. The germline V gene has CDR1 SGDLS and CDR2 YYNGEE. This CDR3 is CASSVGATNEKLFF. CDR3 in DNA: TGTGCCAGCAGCGTAGGAGCCACTAATGAAAAACTGTTTTTT. Together with reference TRBV9 and TRBJ1-4, the CDR3 gives the full variable domain: DSGVTQTPKHLITATGQRVTLRCSPRSGDLSVYWYQQSLDQGLQFLIQYYNGEERAKGNILERFSAQQFPDLHSELNLSSLELGDSALYFCASSVGATNEKLFFGSGTQLSVL.

The V gene is TRBV27, the J gene TRBJ2-7; D may correspond to TRBD1 or TRBD2 (5 bases each). The CDR3 extends over 15 amino acids. The germline gives CDR1 MNHEY, CDR2 SMNVEV (reference sequence). Trimming pared 6 bases from V and 2 bases from J, leaving 17 bases between. The CDR3 DNA is TGTGCCAGCAGCTCAGGGCCGGGGCGGGCCTACGAGCAGTACTTC. Residues: CASSSGPGRAYEQYF.

This chain links TRBV7-2 with TRBJ1-1; tentative D call: TRBD1 (6 bases). Trimming removed 5 bases from V and 1 base from J, with 14 bases in between. CDR1 is SGHTA and CDR2 is FQGNSA in the germline V gene. CDR3 length: 15 residues. CDR3 nucleotide sequence: TGTGCCAGCAGCCTCCTGGGGGCTGCGAACACTGAAGCTTTCTTT. It is translated as CASSLLGAANTEAFF. Full variable domain (rest looked up from reference TRBV7-2 and TRBJ1-1): GAGVSQSPSNKVTEKGKDVELRCDPISGHTALYWYRQSLGQGLEFLIYFQGNSAPDKSGLPSDRFSAERTGGSVSTLTIQRTQQEDSAVYLCASSLLGAANTEAFFGQGTRLTVV.

The CDR3 DNA is TGCGCCAGCAGCCAAGATTCAGGGATCGGGACCTACGAGCAGTACTTC. Its protein is CASSQDSGIGTYEQYF. The chain carries TRBV5-2 and TRBJ2-7. TRBV5-2 is termed a pseudogene. This CDR3 has 16 amino acids.

The chain employs TRBV5-6 and TRBJ1-4; D gene unclear. V lost 0 bases to trimming and J lost 8 bases, with 11 bases between them. Germline V lookup: CDR1 SGHDT, CDR2 YYEEEE. This CDR3 has 14 amino acids. CDR3: CASSLEGLGEKLFF. The CDR3 region has the DNA TGTGCCAGCAGCTTGGAGGGTCTAGGGGAAAAACTGTTTTTT.

This clone appeared a single time. The junction and the germline gene differ at one end; a read error may be behind it. The sample contains more than one DNA sequence encoding this CDR3. The chain joins TRBV7-3 to TRBJ2-7; D gene uncertain. From germline, CDR1 is SGHTA and CDR2 FQGTGA. The CDR3 totals 14 residues. CDR3 nucleotides: TGTGCCAGTAGCTCTTCGCCGTCCACCTACGAGCAGTACTTC. It encodes CASSSSPSTYEQYF. The full variable domain, completed using reference TRBV7-3 and TRBJ2-7, is GAGVSQTPSNKVTEKGKYVELRCDPISGHTALYWYRQSLGQGPEFLIYFQGTGAADDSGLPNDRFFAVRPEGSVSTLKIQRTERGDSAVYLCASSSSPSTYEQYFGPGTRLTVT.

V usage is TRBV19 and J usage is TRBJ2-1; the D is unclear. Germline values: CDR1 LNHDA, CDR2 SQIVND (reference sequence). This CDR3 comprises 15 residues. Trimming pared 5 bases from V and 1 base from J, leaving 12 bases between. CDR3 DNA sequence: TGTGCCAGTAGTTCAAGACCATCTTCCTACAATGAGCAGTTCTTC. This gives the protein CASSSRPSSYNEQFF. Full variable domain (missing parts from reference TRBV19 and TRBJ2-1): DGGITQSPKYLFRKEGQNVTLSCEQNLNHDAMYWYRQDPGQGLRLIYYSQIVNDFQKGDIAEGYSVSREKKESFPLTVTSAQKNPTAFYLCASSSRPSSYNEQFFGPGTRLTVL.

V usage is TRBV11-3 and J usage is TRBJ1-1; a possible D gene is TRBD1 (6 bases). V was cut by 3 bases and J by 2 bases, with 16 bases left in between. The length of the CDR3 is 16 residues. CDR1 is SGHNT, CDR2 YENEEA, per germline. Here the CDR3 DNA reads TGTGCCAGCAGCTTGGGCCGGGGGGCTGGAAACACTGAAGCTTTCTTT. Protein: CASSLGRGAGNTEAFF.

The table lists this clone with a few counts. The rearrangement links TRBV7-8 to TRBJ1-2; 8 bases match TRBD1. Germline values: CDR1 SGHVS, CDR2 FQNEAQ. V dropped 4 bases and J dropped 4; count of bases not matched to a gene: 8. This CDR3 spans 15 amino acids. The CDR3 sequence: CASSSSGTGLYGYTF. The DNA of the CDR3 is TGTGCCAGCAGCTCAAGCGGGACAGGCCTCTATGGCTACACCTTC.

This sequence joins TRBV7-8 and TRBJ2-7, with 10 nucleotides matching TRBD1. CDR1 SGHVS and CDR2 FQNEAQ come from the germline V gene. There are 14 residues in the CDR3. V lost 5 bases, J lost 8 bases, and 9 bases stayed unmatched. The CDR3, as DNA: TGTGCCAGCAGCCTGGGACAGGGGCGGGCCCAGCAGTACTTC. Residues: CASSLGQGRAQQYF.

CDR3 DNA sequence: TGTGCCAGCAGTTACGTAGCGGGAAATGAGCAGTTCTTC. As protein: CASSYVAGNEQFF. The chain combines TRBV6-5 with TRBJ2-1, with 8 bases lining up with TRBD2. The trim removed 2 bases at V and 7 bases at J, leaving 1 base unmatched. Germline CDR1 and CDR2: MNHEY and SVGAGI. This CDR3 is 13 amino acids long.

This clone has ten or more counts. The gene calls are TRBV5-1 and TRBJ2-7, with D possibly TRBD1 on 5 matching bases. V lost 1 base and J lost 2, with 10 bases in between. The germline V gene encodes CDR1 SGHRS and CDR2 YFSETQ. The CDR3 consists of 14 residues. The CDR3 is CASSLLLDTYEQYF. The CDR3 DNA reads TGCGCCAGCAGCTTGTTGTTGGACACCTACGAGCAGTACTTC.

The chain combines TRBV11-2 with TRBJ1-5; 7 bases map to TRBD1. This CDR3 is 15 amino acids long. Germline V CDR1 and CDR2: SGHAT, FQNNGV. The V and J ends lost 1 base and 2 bases, in that order; junction bases with no gene match: 2. The CDR3 here is CASSLGDSGNQPQHF. The CDR3 bases are TGTGCCAGCAGCTTAGGGGACAGTGGCAATCAGCCCCAGCATTTT.

The chain has TRBV7-6 and TRBJ1-5; D ambiguous. Germline CDR1 is SGHVS and CDR2 is FNYEAQ. The CDR3 loop spans 14 amino acids. The V end lost 7 bases, the J end lost 5 bases, and 15 bases lay between the germline ends. CDR3: CASTLTVEDQPQHF. The CDR3 DNA sequence: TGTGCCAGCACCTTGACCGTCGAGGATCAGCCCCAGCATTTT. Supplemented by reference TRBV7-6 and TRBJ1-5, the full variable domain reads GAGVSQSPRYKVTKRGQDVALRCDPISGHVSLYWYRQALGQGPEFLTYFNYEAQQDKSGLPNDRFSAERPEGSISTLTIQRTEQRDSAMYRCASTLTVEDQPQHFGDGTRLSIL.

The rearrangement joins TRBV5-8 to TRBJ2-7; TRBD2 agrees at 11 bases. Germline V gives CDR1 SGHTS, CDR2 YDEGEE. This CDR3 region has 15 residues. Trimming at V came to 4 bases and at J to 1 base, leaving 4 bases not matched to a gene. This CDR3 reads CASSLAGGLSYEQYF. The CDR3 DNA follows: TGTGCCAGCAGCCTAGCGGGGGGCCTTTCCTACGAGCAGTACTTC.

This chain uses TRBV30 with TRBJ1-1; D is unresolved. The length of the CDR3 is 12 residues. The ends were cut back, 3 bases at V and 1 base at J, with 6 bases in the middle. Germline-derived CDR1 and CDR2 are GTSNPN and SVGIG (reference sequence). Here the CDR3 reads CAWRPGNTEAFF. In DNA form, the CDR3 reads TGTGCCTGGAGGCCTGGGAACACTGAAGCTTTCTTT. Using reference TRBV30 and TRBJ1-1 for the parts outside the CDR3, the full variable domain is SQTIHQWPATLVQPVGSPLSLECTVEGTSNPNLYWYRQAAGRGLQLLFYSVGIGQISSEVPQNLSASRPQDRQFILSSKKLLLSDSGFYLCAWRPGNTEAFFGQGTRLTVV.

This chain uses TRBV10-2 with TRBJ2-5; 8 bases match TRBD1. The J call may be mistaken, given a closer DNA end match to TRBJ2-7. The V gene's germline CDR1 is WSHSY and CDR2 SAAADI. The CDR3 runs to 13 residues. CDR3 DNA: TGCGCCTCCTCCGCAGGGACAGGATACGAGCAGTACTTC. The encoded protein is CASSAGTGYEQYF.

V is TRBV6-1 and J is TRBJ1-1; 7 nucleotides line up with TRBD1. The V and J ends lost 10 bases and 1 base, in that order; junction bases with no gene match: 9. The germline V gene encodes CDR1 MNHNS and CDR2 SASEGT. This CDR3 is 14 amino acids long. This chain's CDR3 is CATTRQGQNTEAFF. The CDR3 bases are TGTGCCACCACAAGACAGGGACAGAACACTGAAGCTTTCTTT.

The chain is built from TRBV12-5 and TRBJ2-1; D is undetermined. CDR3 length: 17 residues. The V end lost 0 bases, the J end lost 0 bases, and 12 bases lay between the germline ends. Germline CDR1 LGHNT, CDR2 FRNRAP. CDR3 DNA: TGTGCTAGTGGTTTGGTAGACCGCCTGAGCTCCTACAATGAGCAGTTCTTC. Residues: CASGLVDRLSSYNEQFF. The variable domain in full, completed from reference TRBV12-5 and TRBJ2-1, reads DARVTQTPRHKVTEMGQEVTMRCQPILGHNTVFWYRQTMMQGLELLAYFRNRAPLDDSGMPKDRFSAEMPDATLATLKIQPSEPRDSAVYFCASGLVDRLSSYNEQFFGPGTRLTVL.

The chain recombines TRBV19 with TRBJ2-1; TRBD2 is a possible D gene (6 bases). Per germline, CDR1 LNHDA and CDR2 SQIVND (reference sequence). This CDR3 has 16 amino acids. Trimming cost V 1 base and J 0 bases, with 10 bases left between them. In DNA form, the CDR3 reads TGTGCCAGTAGTATAGTACCGGGAGCCTCCTACAATGAGCAGTTCTTC. Its protein product is CASSIVPGASYNEQFF.

V usage is TRBV7-9 and J usage is TRBJ1-1; D not resolved. CDR1 is SEHNR, CDR2 FQNEAQ, per germline (reference sequence). This CDR3 is built from 13 residues. Trimming removed 2 bases at V and 3 bases at J, with 7 bases between. In DNA, the CDR3 is TGTGCCAGCAGCTTAATCAGTGACACTGAAGCTTTCTTT. Protein sequence: CASSLISDTEAFF. The whole variable domain, remainder taken from reference TRBV7-9 and TRBJ1-1, is DTGVSQNPRHKITKRGQNVTFRCDPISEHNRLYWYRQTLGQGPEFLTYFQNEAQLEKSRLLSDRFSAERPKGSFSTLEIQRTEQGDSAMYLCASSLISDTEAFFGQGTRLTVV.